The rows below give T cell receptor beta chains drawn from one sample of a study of T cell responses to AZD1222 COVID-19 vaccine. Sequencing was performed with immunoSEQ multiplex PCR; in TCRdb, only in-frame clones are kept and a portion is missing. The repertoire holds under 150,000 clones, around nine tenths seen once, with around 5.2% in the top ten. Material: peripheral blood, obtained on day 0 of AZD1222 vaccination. These receptors were collected from an adult in good health. Both conserved end residues are part of each CDR3. The order of the fields is D gene, clone size, CDR3 length, J gene, V gene, CDR3 protein, CDR3 DNA. The D gene is left open where the match is weak. Clone size is stated in some rows and not others, as once, few, many or a class when expanded.

d_gene: TRBD1; abundance: NA; len: 15; j_gene: TRBJ1-6; v_gene: TRBV2; CDR3aa: CASSGPGTGGPPLHF; CDR3nt: TGTGCCAGCAGCGGACCCGGGACAGGGGGACCACCCCTCCACTTT
d_gene: NA; abundance: NA; len: 15; j_gene: TRBJ2-3; v_gene: TRBV3-1/TRBV3-2; CDR3aa: CASSQDIRGWDTQYF; CDR3nt: TGTGCCAGCAGCCAAGATATTCGCGGTTGGGATACGCAGTATTTT
d_gene: NA; abundance: once; len: 15; j_gene: TRBJ1-3; v_gene: TRBV9; CDR3aa: CASSTTGFSGNTIYF; CDR3nt: TGTGCCAGCAGCACAACAGGTTTCTCTGGAAACACCATATATTTT
d_gene: TRBD1; abundance: NA; len: 13; j_gene: TRBJ1-1; v_gene: TRBV20-1; CDR3aa: CSASSQGYTEAFF; CDR3nt: TGCAGTGCTAGTTCACAGGGGTACACTGAAGCTTTCTTT
d_gene: NA; abundance: NA; len: 17; j_gene: TRBJ2-3; v_gene: TRBV28; CDR3aa: CASSSPRGAEGTDTQYF; CDR3nt: TGTGCCAGCAGTTCACCCCGGGGAGCCGAGGGAACAGATACGCAGTATTTT
d_gene: NA; abundance: NA; len: 15; j_gene: TRBJ1-2; v_gene: TRBV12-5; CDR3aa: CASGLGGRGNYGYTF; CDR3nt: TGTGCTAGTGGTTTGGGGGGACGGGGTAACTATGGCTACACCTTC
d_gene: TRBD2; abundance: once; len: 15; j_gene: TRBJ2-7; v_gene: TRBV6-5; CDR3aa: CASSSSAGGGYEQYF; CDR3nt: TGTGCCAGCAGTTCATCAGCGGGAGGAGGGTACGAGCAGTACTTC
d_gene: NA; abundance: NA; len: 16; j_gene: TRBJ2-7; v_gene: TRBV9; CDR3aa: CASSVDGRSSFYEQYF; CDR3nt: TGTGCCAGCAGCGTAGATGGGCGGAGCAGCTTCTACGAGCAGTACTTC
d_gene: NA; abundance: NA; len: 13; j_gene: TRBJ1-5; v_gene: TRBV9; CDR3aa: CASSVFSNQPQHF; CDR3nt: TGTGCCAGCAGCGTCTTCAGTAATCAGCCCCAGCATTTT
d_gene: NA; abundance: once; len: 16; j_gene: TRBJ2-2; v_gene: TRBV5-1; CDR3aa: CASSPTLKGGTGELFF; CDR3nt: TGCGCCAGCAGCCCGACTCTCAAGGGGGGCACCGGGGAGCTGTTTTTT
d_gene: TRBD2; abundance: few; len: 15; j_gene: TRBJ2-7; v_gene: TRBV18; CDR3aa: CASSTVAGSSYEQYF; CDR3nt: TGTGCCAGCTCGACCGTAGCGGGCAGCTCCTACGAGCAGTACTTC
d_gene: NA; abundance: once; len: 13; j_gene: TRBJ1-5; v_gene: TRBV7-3; CDR3aa: CASSRGAAEPQHF; CDR3nt: TGTGCCAGCAGCCGCGGGGCGGCAGAGCCCCAGCATTTT
d_gene: NA; abundance: NA; len: 14; j_gene: TRBJ2-7; v_gene: TRBV29-1; CDR3aa: CSVEDRGTPYEQYF; CDR3nt: TGCAGCGTTGAAGATCGGGGGACACCCTACGAGCAGTACTTC
d_gene: NA; abundance: NA; len: 15; j_gene: TRBJ2-5; v_gene: TRBV11-3; CDR3aa: CASSLSWGGKETQYF; CDR3nt: TGTGCCAGCAGCTTATCGTGGGGCGGTAAAGAGACCCAGTACTTC
d_gene: NA; abundance: NA; len: 11; j_gene: TRBJ1-2; v_gene: TRBV12-3/TRBV12-4; CDR3aa: CASSFGYGYTF; CDR3nt: TGTGCCAGCAGTTTTGGCTATGGCTACACCTTC
d_gene: NA; abundance: NA; len: 14; j_gene: TRBJ1-3; v_gene: TRBV9; CDR3aa: CASSAGTSGNTIYF; CDR3nt: TGTGCCAGCAGCGCGGGGACCTCTGGAAACACCATATATTTT
d_gene: TRBD1; abundance: NA; len: 14; j_gene: TRBJ1-3; v_gene: TRBV6-5; CDR3aa: CASRAKGGRNTIYF; CDR3nt: TGTGCCAGCAGGGCTAAAGGGGGCCGAAACACCATATATTTT
d_gene: NA; abundance: NA; len: 15; j_gene: TRBJ2-5; v_gene: TRBV11-1; CDR3aa: CASSRHSLGQETQYF; CDR3nt: TGTGCCAGCAGCCGACATTCTTTGGGGCAAGAGACCCAGTACTTC
d_gene: NA; abundance: NA; len: 15; j_gene: TRBJ2-3; v_gene: TRBV5-1; CDR3aa: CASSEAGAEVDTQYF; CDR3nt: TGCGCCAGTAGTGAGGCAGGGGCGGAGGTAGATACGCAGTATTTT
d_gene: NA; abundance: NA; len: 16; j_gene: TRBJ1-5; v_gene: TRBV4-1; CDR3aa: CASSQDQGQGGQPQHF; CDR3nt: TGCGCCAGCAGCCAAGATCAGGGGCAGGGTGGTCAGCCCCAGCATTTT
d_gene: NA; abundance: once; len: 15; j_gene: TRBJ1-1; v_gene: TRBV5-1; CDR3aa: CASSLAGSGLTEAFF; CDR3nt: TGCGCCAGCAGCTTGGCCGGGTCGGGTTTGACTGAAGCTTTCTTT
d_gene: TRBD1; abundance: NA; len: 14; j_gene: TRBJ2-4; v_gene: TRBV19; CDR3aa: CASSINRGRDIQYF; CDR3nt: TGTGCCAGTAGTATAAACAGGGGTAGGGACATTCAGTACTTC
d_gene: TRBD1; abundance: NA; len: 15; j_gene: TRBJ2-1; v_gene: TRBV28; CDR3aa: CASSSRDRGPEKQFF; CDR3nt: TGTGCCAGCAGTTCCCGGGACAGGGGGCCGGAAAAGCAGTTCTTC
d_gene: NA; abundance: NA; len: 16; j_gene: TRBJ1-1; v_gene: TRBV4-3; CDR3aa: CASSQGQRWGNTEAFF; CDR3nt: TGCGCCAGCAGCCAAGGGCAACGGTGGGGGAACACTGAAGCTTTCTTT
d_gene: NA; abundance: few; len: 15; j_gene: TRBJ1-3; v_gene: TRBV4-2; CDR3aa: CASSQDRGAGNTIYF; CDR3nt: TGTGCCAGCAGCCAAGATCGGGGAGCTGGAAACACCATATATTTT
d_gene: TRBD1; abundance: NA; len: 12; j_gene: TRBJ1-1; v_gene: TRBV19; CDR3aa: CASLDRGTEAFF; CDR3nt: TGTGCCAGTTTGGACAGGGGGACTGAAGCTTTCTTT
d_gene: NA; abundance: NA; len: 17; j_gene: TRBJ2-5; v_gene: TRBV3-1/TRBV3-2; CDR3aa: CASSQDRPSPMQETQYF; CDR3nt: TGTGCCAGCAGCCAAGATCGTCCGTCCCCTATGCAAGAGACCCAGTACTTC
d_gene: TRBD1; abundance: NA; len: 14; j_gene: TRBJ1-4; v_gene: TRBV7-2; CDR3aa: CASSFRTGGEKLFF; CDR3nt: TGTGCCAGCAGCTTTCGGACAGGCGGTGAAAAACTGTTTTTT
d_gene: NA; abundance: NA; len: 16; j_gene: TRBJ1-4; v_gene: TRBV5-4; CDR3aa: CASSSTGLATNEKLFF; CDR3nt: TGTGCCAGCAGCTCCACAGGGCTGGCAACTAATGAAAAACTGTTTTTT
d_gene: NA; abundance: NA; len: 13; j_gene: TRBJ1-1; v_gene: TRBV29-1; CDR3aa: CSAGRPGGTEAFF; CDR3nt: TGCAGCGCTGGGCGGCCCGGGGGCACTGAAGCTTTCTTT
d_gene: NA; abundance: NA; len: 12; j_gene: TRBJ2-7; v_gene: TRBV28; CDR3aa: CASSPAARGKYF; CDR3nt: TGTGCCAGCAGTCCCGCCGCCCGAGGGAAGTACTTC
d_gene: NA; abundance: NA; len: 13; j_gene: TRBJ2-3; v_gene: TRBV4-2; CDR3aa: CASSQVAGDTQYF; CDR3nt: TGTGCCAGCAGCCAAGTTGCTGGAGATACGCAGTATTTT
d_gene: NA; abundance: once; len: 13; j_gene: TRBJ1-1; v_gene: TRBV12-3/TRBV12-4; CDR3aa: CASSLGDRTEAFF; CDR3nt: TGTGCCAGCAGTTTAGGCGACAGGACTGAAGCTTTCTTT
d_gene: NA; abundance: NA; len: 13; j_gene: TRBJ2-3; v_gene: TRBV7-9; CDR3aa: CASSLISPDTQYF; CDR3nt: TGTGCCAGCAGCTTAATTAGCCCGGATACGCAGTATTTT
d_gene: NA; abundance: NA; len: 14; j_gene: TRBJ2-1; v_gene: TRBV28; CDR3aa: CASSLLGPYNEQFF; CDR3nt: TGTGCCAGCAGTCTCCTCGGCCCCTACAATGAGCAGTTCTTC
d_gene: NA; abundance: NA; len: 15; j_gene: TRBJ1-3; v_gene: TRBV7-2; CDR3aa: CASSPVRPSGNTIYF; CDR3nt: TGTGCCAGCAGCCCGGTACGGCCCTCTGGAAACACCATATATTTT
d_gene: TRBD2; abundance: NA; len: 17; j_gene: TRBJ2-2; v_gene: TRBV7-2; CDR3aa: CASSLAGLAGDTGELFF; CDR3nt: TGTGCCAGCAGCTTAGCTGGGCTAGCGGGGGACACCGGGGAGCTGTTTTTT
d_gene: NA; abundance: NA; len: 12; j_gene: TRBJ2-7; v_gene: TRBV3-1/TRBV3-2; CDR3aa: CASSQVRDEQYF; CDR3nt: TGTGCCAGCAGCCAAGTCAGGGACGAGCAGTACTTC
d_gene: NA; abundance: once; len: 11; j_gene: TRBJ1-5; v_gene: TRBV2; CDR3aa: CASSAGQPQHF; CDR3nt: TGTGCCAGCTCTGCGGGTCAGCCCCAGCATTTT
d_gene: NA; abundance: NA; len: 15; j_gene: TRBJ1-4; v_gene: TRBV7-3; CDR3aa: CASSPGGGREEKLFF; CDR3nt: TGTGCCAGCAGCCCCGGGGGAGGCCGGGAGGAAAAACTGTTTTTT
d_gene: TRBD1; abundance: NA; len: 17; j_gene: TRBJ1-5; v_gene: TRBV4-3; CDR3aa: CASSQGAGGGSNQPQHF; CDR3nt: TGCGCCAGCAGCCAAGGCGCAGGGGGCGGAAGCAATCAGCCCCAGCATTTT
d_gene: TRBD2; abundance: NA; len: 16; j_gene: TRBJ2-1; v_gene: TRBV27; CDR3aa: CASRRISGNSYNEQFF; CDR3nt: TGTGCCAGCAGACGCATTAGCGGGAACTCCTACAATGAGCAGTTCTTC
d_gene: TRBD2; abundance: NA; len: 16; j_gene: TRBJ2-5; v_gene: TRBV4-1; CDR3aa: CASRGQTSGGAETQYF; CDR3nt: TGCGCCAGCAGAGGGCAGACTAGCGGGGGTGCTGAGACCCAGTACTTC
d_gene: NA; abundance: NA; len: 13; j_gene: TRBJ1-2; v_gene: TRBV5-1; CDR3aa: CASSLTETYGYTF; CDR3nt: TGCGCCAGCAGCTTAACCGAGACCTATGGCTACACCTTC
d_gene: NA; abundance: few; len: 16; j_gene: TRBJ1-3; v_gene: TRBV29-1; CDR3aa: CSVEDGVLKAGNTIYF; CDR3nt: TGCAGCGTTGAAGATGGCGTCCTGAAGGCAGGAAACACCATATATTTT
d_gene: NA; abundance: NA; len: 11; j_gene: TRBJ1-5; v_gene: TRBV12-3/TRBV12-4; CDR3aa: CASTARGPQHF; CDR3nt: TGTGCCAGCACCGCTCGGGGGCCCCAGCATTTT
d_gene: NA; abundance: NA; len: 12; j_gene: TRBJ2-1; v_gene: TRBV21-1; CDR3aa: CASSNGVNEQFF; CDR3nt: TGTGCCAGCAGCAACGGTGTCAATGAGCAGTTCTTC
d_gene: NA; abundance: NA; len: 14; j_gene: TRBJ2-5; v_gene: TRBV7-2; CDR3aa: CASSRGGTQETQYF; CDR3nt: TGTGCCAGCAGCCGTGGGGGGACCCAAGAGACCCAGTACTTC
d_gene: TRBD1; abundance: NA; len: 14; j_gene: TRBJ1-1; v_gene: TRBV3-1/TRBV3-2; CDR3aa: CASSSRDRNTEAFF; CDR3nt: TGTGCCAGCAGCTCACGGGACAGGAACACTGAAGCTTTCTTT
d_gene: NA; abundance: NA; len: 12; j_gene: TRBJ2-2; v_gene: TRBV28; CDR3aa: CASSLAGGELFF; CDR3nt: TGTGCCAGCAGTTTAGCGGGGGGGGAGCTGTTTTTT
d_gene: TRBD1; abundance: NA; len: 13; j_gene: TRBJ2-1; v_gene: TRBV7-2; CDR3aa: CASLTTGGYEQFF; CDR3nt: TGTGCCAGCCTAACCACAGGGGGCTATGAGCAGTTCTTC
d_gene: NA; abundance: NA; len: 11; j_gene: TRBJ1-2; v_gene: TRBV6-2/TRBV6-3; CDR3aa: CASSKVYGYTF; CDR3nt: TGTGCCAGCAGCAAAGTTTATGGCTACACCTTC
d_gene: NA; abundance: NA; len: 14; j_gene: TRBJ1-1; v_gene: TRBV23-1; CDR3aa: CASSQSLTTGEAFF; CDR3nt: TGCGCCAGCAGTCAATCACTGACAACGGGTGAAGCTTTCTTT
d_gene: TRBD2; abundance: NA; len: 14; j_gene: TRBJ2-3; v_gene: TRBV11-1; CDR3aa: CASSLGAGRDTQYF; CDR3nt: TGTGCCAGCAGCTTAGGAGCGGGGCGAGATACGCAGTATTTT
d_gene: NA; abundance: NA; len: 13; j_gene: TRBJ2-3; v_gene: TRBV5-1; CDR3aa: CASRVSLTDTQYF; CDR3nt: TGCGCCAGCAGAGTCTCATTGACAGATACGCAGTATTTT
d_gene: NA; abundance: NA; len: 14; j_gene: TRBJ2-2; v_gene: TRBV2; CDR3aa: CASSGRGRTGELFF; CDR3nt: TGTGCCAGCAGTGGAAGAGGCCGCACCGGGGAGCTGTTTTTT
d_gene: TRBD2; abundance: NA; len: 16; j_gene: TRBJ2-1; v_gene: TRBV11-3; CDR3aa: CASSLAGTSGGNEQFF; CDR3nt: TGTGCCAGCAGCTTAGCCGGGACTAGCGGGGGGAATGAGCAGTTCTTC
d_gene: NA; abundance: NA; len: 15; j_gene: TRBJ1-1; v_gene: TRBV7-3; CDR3aa: CASSLLPARITEAFF; CDR3nt: TGTGCCAGCAGCTTACTTCCGGCCAGAATAACTGAAGCTTTCTTT
d_gene: NA; abundance: NA; len: 14; j_gene: TRBJ1-5; v_gene: TRBV5-4; CDR3aa: CASSFMGDGQPQHF; CDR3nt: TGTGCCAGCAGCTTCATGGGGGATGGTCAGCCCCAGCATTTT
d_gene: TRBD1; abundance: NA; len: 18; j_gene: TRBJ1-4; v_gene: TRBV9; CDR3aa: CASSVNPGENRGNEKLFF; CDR3nt: TGTGCCAGCAGCGTAAACCCCGGGGAGAACAGGGGAAATGAAAAACTGTTTTTT